The TCR beta chain described here comes from a study of OX40 agonist ivuxolimab in advanced cancers. Germline-derived CDR1 and CDR2 are MGHRA and YSYEKL. The CDR3 length is 15 residues. Unmatched junction bases numbered 6, after V lost 3 bases and J lost 3 bases. Measured with immunoSEQ multiplex PCR; TCRdb has only the in-frame clones, and not every one. This repertoire shows around 36,000 clones, roughly 80% found once; its top ten account for 13% to 15%. This TCR was recovered from an adult with an advanced solid tumor such as melanoma, head and neck, liver or kidney cancer. The chain has TRBV4-1 and TRBJ2-3; 7 bases agree with TRBD2. Source: CD4+ or CD8+ T cells sorted from blood, taken in a trial of the OX40 agonist ivuxolimab. The CDR3 DNA is TGCGCCAGCAGCCAGGGGCCCGGGGGGACAGATACGCAGTATTTT. Translated, it gives CASSQGPGGTDTQYF.